Many counts were recorded for the clone carrying this T cell receptor (beta chain). The data were obtained in a study of T-cell reconstitution after alpha-beta-depleted transplantation in children. The TCRbeta library was prepared with unique molecular identifiers. TCRdb analysed the PCR reads with MiXCR anew, one entry per CDR3 protein. The sample includes 750,000 to 950,000 distinct CDR3 sequences, roughly 15% seen only once; the top ten take about 5%. The sequencing used PBMCs, mostly from graft donor cells, collected 360 days after TCRalphabeta/CD19-depleted stem cell transplant. The sequence was obtained from a male patient aged 10 to 17 who had a stem cell transplant for acute lymphoblastic leukemia, so the T cells may come from the graft donor.

The CDR3 protein is CATSEGTFAGETQYF. The DNA for the CDR3 is TGTGCCACCAGTGAAGGGACCTTCGCGGGAGAGACCCAGTACTTC. This sequence joins TRBV24-1 and TRBJ2-5, with D perhaps being TRBD1 or TRBD2 (5 bases each). The germline V gene encodes CDR1 KGHDR and CDR2 SFDVKD. This CDR3 spans 15 amino acids. The V end was cut by 4 bases, the J end by 4 bases, with 15 bases between.